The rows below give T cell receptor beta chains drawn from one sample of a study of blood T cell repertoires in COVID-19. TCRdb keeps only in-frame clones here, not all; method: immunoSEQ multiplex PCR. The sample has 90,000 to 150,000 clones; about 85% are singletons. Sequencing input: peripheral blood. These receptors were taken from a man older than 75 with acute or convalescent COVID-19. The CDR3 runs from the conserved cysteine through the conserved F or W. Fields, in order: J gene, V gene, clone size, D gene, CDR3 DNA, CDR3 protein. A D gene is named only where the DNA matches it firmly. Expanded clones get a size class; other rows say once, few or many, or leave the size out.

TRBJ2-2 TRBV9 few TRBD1 TGTGCCAGCAGCCCTCGGACAGGGGAATCCGGGGAGCTGTTTTTT CASSPRTGESGELFF
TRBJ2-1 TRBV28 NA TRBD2 TGTGCCAGCAGACAGACTAGCGGGAGCTCCTACAATGAGCAGTTCTTC CASRQTSGSSYNEQFF
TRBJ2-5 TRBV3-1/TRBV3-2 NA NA TGTGCCAAAGCGAGGGGAGGGACCCAGTACTTC CAKARGGTQYF
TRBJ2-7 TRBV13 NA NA TGTGCCAGCAGCTCCTCGACTCGGGAGCAGTACTTC CASSSSTREQYF
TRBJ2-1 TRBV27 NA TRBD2 TGTGCCAGCACCACTACGGGACTAGCGGGGATAAGCTCCTACAATGAGCAGTTCTTC CASTTTGLAGISSYNEQFF
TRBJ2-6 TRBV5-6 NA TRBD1 TGTGCCAGCAGCGGGGGACAGAGCTCTGGGGCCAACGTCCTGACTTTC CASSGGQSSGANVLTF
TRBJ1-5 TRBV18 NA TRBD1 TGTGCCAGCTCACCAACGGGACAGGGGATTCAGCCCCAGCATTTT CASSPTGQGIQPQHF
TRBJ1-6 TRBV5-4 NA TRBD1 TGTGCCAGCAGCGAAGGGACAGCTATCCCCCTCCACTTT CASSEGTAIPLHF
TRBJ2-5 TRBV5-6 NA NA TGTGCCAGCAGCCTCTACTACCCCGAAGAGACCCAGTACTTC CASSLYYPEETQYF
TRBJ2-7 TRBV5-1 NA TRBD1 TGCGCCAGCAGCTTGGGAGGGACAGGGGTATCGTACGAGCAGTACTTC CASSLGGTGVSYEQYF
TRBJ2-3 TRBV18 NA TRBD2 TGTGCCAGCTCACCACCGGGGCTAGCGGGAGCAAATACGCAGTATTTT CASSPPGLAGANTQYF
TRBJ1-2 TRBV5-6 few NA TGTGCCAGCAGCATACAGGGTCCTGGCTACACCTTC CASSIQGPGYTF
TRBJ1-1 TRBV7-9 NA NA TGTGCCAGCAGCACCAAGGGGAAGAACACTGAAGCTTTCTTT CASSTKGKNTEAFF
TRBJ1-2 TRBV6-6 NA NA TGTGCCAGCAGTCCCACCGTGGTAGGGGCGAACGGTCATGGCTACACCTTC CASSPTVVGANGHGYTF
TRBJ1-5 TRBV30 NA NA TGTGCCTGGGGTGCAGGTACCAATCAGCCCCAGCATTTT CAWGAGTNQPQHF
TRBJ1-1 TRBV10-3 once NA TGTGCCACCGAAGCAGGGTTGAACACTGAAGCTTTCTTT CATEAGLNTEAFF
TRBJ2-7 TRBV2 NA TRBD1 TGTGCCAGCATGGGGAGGACAGGGGCCGGCGAGCAGTACTTC CASMGRTGAGEQYF
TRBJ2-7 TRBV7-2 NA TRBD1 TGTGCCAGCAGCCGGCTGACAGGGGGCGGCTCCTACGAGCAGTACTTC CASSRLTGGGSYEQYF
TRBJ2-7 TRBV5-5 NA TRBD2 TGTGCCAGCAGCCCATTCGTAGCGGGCGGTTTCCGCTACGAGCAGTACTTC CASSPFVAGGFRYEQYF
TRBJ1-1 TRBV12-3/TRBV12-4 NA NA TGTGCCAGCAGTTTATGGACAAACACTGAAGCTTTCTTT CASSLWTNTEAFF
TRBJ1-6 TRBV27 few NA TGTGCCAGCAGGACCACACCTAGCTCCTATAATTCACCCCTCCACTTT CASRTTPSSYNSPLHF
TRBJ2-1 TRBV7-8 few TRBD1 TGTGCCAGCAGCCCGCGACAGGGAGCTGGGGATGAGCAGTTCTTC CASSPRQGAGDEQFF
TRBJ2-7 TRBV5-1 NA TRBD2 TGCGCCAGCAGCGGTAGCGGGGGGGATCCCTACGAGCAGTACTTC CASSGSGGDPYEQYF
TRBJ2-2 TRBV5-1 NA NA TGCGCCAGCACGAGCTCCACGAACACCGGGGAGCTGTTTTTT CASTSSTNTGELFF
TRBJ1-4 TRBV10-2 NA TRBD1 TGCGCCAGTCGGACAGGGGGCGGCGAAAAACTGTTTTTT CASRTGGGEKLFF
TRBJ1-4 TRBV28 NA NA TGTGCCAGCGAAGGGATCCCCGGGACACTGCCCTTTAATGAAAAACTGTTTTTT CASEGIPGTLPFNEKLFF
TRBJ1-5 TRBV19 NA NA TGTGCCAGTAAAAGGGGCCAAGGTCAGCCCCAGCATTTT CASKRGQGQPQHF
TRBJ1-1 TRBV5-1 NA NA TGCGCCAGCAGCTTGGTTAGAGGAACTGAAGCTTTCTTT CASSLVRGTEAFF
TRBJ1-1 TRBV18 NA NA TGTGCCAGCTCACTGACAGGTCTTGCTGAAGCTTTCTTT CASSLTGLAEAFF
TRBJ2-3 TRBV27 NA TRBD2 TGTGCCAGCAGTCCCCAGCGGGAGACGACAGATACGCAGTATTTT CASSPQRETTDTQYF
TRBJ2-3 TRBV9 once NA TGTGCCAGCAGCGTAGGTCTGTTAAGCACAGATACGCAGTATTTT CASSVGLLSTDTQYF
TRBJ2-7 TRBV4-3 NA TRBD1 TGCGCCAGCAGCCAAGGAGGGGACAGGGGTGTCGACGAGCAGTACTTC CASSQGGDRGVDEQYF
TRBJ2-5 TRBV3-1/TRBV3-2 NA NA TGTGCCAGCAGCTATACCCGGGGGGCGGTTGAGACCCAGTACTTC CASSYTRGAVETQYF